One and the same sample provided the 20 T cell receptor beta chains below, sequenced in a study of T cell repertoires in cytomegalovirus infection. Via MiXCR, TCRdb re-called the reads, giving one row per CDR3 protein. The data show some 320,000 distinct CDR3 sequences, over 7.5% seen once. Sequenced: PBMCs. Receptors originate from a human donor in good health (CMV status not recorded). Some clones in this sample may be carry-over from other donors' samples.

This clonotype was seen at least ten times. The V call is TRBV7-2, the J call TRBJ1-3; 7 positions match TRBD1. V lost 5 bases, J lost 2 bases, and 6 bases stayed unmatched. In germline, CDR1 is SGHTA, CDR2 FQGNSA. CDR3 length: 15 residues. The CDR3 loop reads CASSPTTGAGNTIYF. The CDR3 DNA is TGTGCCAGCAGCCCCACCACAGGGGCTGGAAACACCATATATTTT.

Many counts were recorded for this clonotype. This sequence joins TRBV12-3 or TRBV12-4 and TRBJ2-1; 11 bases align to TRBD2. The CDR3 has 15 amino acids. V trimming: 6 bases; J trimming: 5 bases; junction bases outside the gene matches: 6. CDR3 in amino acids: CASRAGTSGHNEQFF. In DNA form, the CDR3 reads TGTGCCAGCAGAGCCGGGACTAGCGGACACAATGAGCAGTTCTTC.

This clonotype was picked up a small number of times. The gene calls are TRBV7-3 and TRBJ2-5, with D perhaps matching TRBD2 (6 bases). Trimming stripped 2 bases from V and 1 base from J, with 17 bases between. Germline CDR1 is SGHTA and CDR2 is FQGTGA. This CDR3 contains 17 residues. CDR3 region: CASSLLTLDYSQETQYF. The CDR3 DNA follows: TGTGCCAGCAGCTTACTGACCTTGGACTACTCCCAAGAGACCCAGTACTTC.

Ten or more counts support this clonotype. The chain combines TRBV12-3 or TRBV12-4 with TRBJ2-7; TRBD2 matches 10 bases. Trimming cost V 3 bases and J 2 bases; bases outside gene matches: 4. This CDR3 has 15 amino acids. As DNA, the CDR3 is TGTGCCAGCAGTTTTGGCAGCGGGGGGGCCTACGAGCAGTACTTC. This gives the protein CASSFGSGGAYEQYF.

This clonotype came up a few times. CDR3 in DNA: TGCGCCAGCAGCCAACGGACAGGCATGAACACTGAAGCTTTCTTT. It specifies CASSQRTGMNTEAFF. The chain carries TRBV4-1 and TRBJ1-1, with 7 positions matching TRBD1. The CDR3 is 15 amino acids. With 2 bases clipped from V and 0 bases from J, the junction kept 3 bases outside the gene matches. Germline V gene sequence: CDR1 MGHRA, CDR2 YSYEKL.

This clonotype was picked up many times. The rearrangement links TRBV12-3 or TRBV12-4 to TRBJ2-2; 8 bases fit TRBD1. After removal of 8 bases from V and 4 bases from J, the junction contained 9 bases not matched to a gene. The CDR3 extends over 15 amino acids. CDR3 protein: CASRGQGGVTGELFF. In nucleotides, the CDR3 is TGTGCCAGCCGTGGACAGGGCGGCGTCACCGGGGAGCTGTTTTTT.

Many counts were recorded for this clonotype. The chain employs TRBV13 and TRBJ1-2; TRBD1 aligns across 8 bases. The trim removed 5 bases at V and 6 bases at J, leaving 5 bases unmatched. The CDR3 is 13 amino acids. CDR1 and CDR2 from the germline V gene are PRHDT and FYEKMQ (reference sequence). The CDR3 is CASSPTGGNGYTF. CDR3 DNA sequence: TGTGCCAGCAGCCCAACAGGGGGTAATGGCTACACCTTC.

The chain couples TRBV7-9 to TRBJ2-6; 8 positions match TRBD1. V lost 7 bases, J lost 1 base, and 9 bases stayed unmatched. The V gene's germline CDR1 is SEHNR and CDR2 FQNEAQ (reference sequence). This CDR3 region has 17 residues. The CDR3: CASTPGQVTSGANVLTF. CDR3 DNA sequence: TGTGCCAGCACGCCGGGACAGGTGACTTCTGGGGCCAACGTCCTGACTTTC. Full variable domain (rest looked up from reference TRBV7-9 and TRBJ2-6): DTGVSQNPRHKITKRGQNVTFRCDPISEHNRLYWYRQTLGQGPEFLTYFQNEAQLEKSRLLSDRFSAERPKGSFSTLEIQRTEQGDSAMYLCASTPGQVTSGANVLTFGAGSRLTVL.

At least ten counts were recorded for this clonotype. The J gene is TRBJ2-7, the V gene TRBV7-2, with D perhaps matching TRBD1 or TRBD2 (7 bases each). Trimming left V 5 bases short and J 3 bases short, with 17 bases between. CDR1 SGHTA and CDR2 FQGNSA come from the germline V gene. CDR3 length equals 15 residues. The CDR3 nucleotides are TGTGCCAGCAGCAGAGTCCAGGGGGAGGGCTACGAGCAGTACTTC. Its translation is CASSRVQGEGYEQYF.

The chain is built from TRBV12-3 or TRBV12-4 and TRBJ1-5; weak D call: TRBD1 (5 bases). With 4 bases removed from V and 6 bases from J, the gap between germline ends came to 13 bases. The CDR3 spans 14 residues. In DNA form, the CDR3 reads TGTGCCAGCAGTTCCAGGGATGGGACTCAGCCCCAGCATTTT. Encoded protein: CASSSRDGTQPQHF.

The rearrangement joins TRBV11-1 to TRBJ2-1; 7 bases fit TRBD1. J lost 10 bases, V lost 5 bases, and 17 bases had no gene match. This CDR3 region has 16 residues. CDR1 is SGHAT, CDR2 FQDESV, per germline (reference sequence). The CDR3 reads CASSLLARQGEGEQFF. The CDR3 nucleotides are TGTGCCAGCAGCCTACTCGCTCGACAGGGCGAGGGGGAGCAGTTCTTC.

This chain uses TRBV7-2 with TRBJ1-6; a weak D match, TRBD1 (5 bases). From germline, CDR1 is SGHTA and CDR2 FQGNSA. This CDR3 region has 15 residues. Trimming removed 5 bases from V and 2 bases from J, with 10 bases in between. Here the CDR3 reads CASSAGVTYNSPLHF. For the CDR3, the DNA is TGTGCCAGCAGCGCGGGGGTTACCTATAATTCACCCCTCCACTTT.

This clonotype showed up just a few times. The chain employs TRBV12-3 or TRBV12-4 and TRBJ2-3; D is perhaps TRBD1 (5 bases). V lost 5 bases and J lost 2, with 11 bases in between. The CDR3 contains 14 residues. CDR3 sequence: CASSLIRDTDTQYF. In DNA, the CDR3 is TGTGCCAGCAGTCTTATCAGGGACACAGATACGCAGTATTTT.

At least ten counts were recorded for this clonotype. The chain joins TRBV7-2 to TRBJ2-1; 12 positions match TRBD2. This CDR3 region has 14 residues. From germline, CDR1 is SGHTA and CDR2 FQGNSA. V gave up 6 bases and J gave up 8 bases; unmatched junction bases: 5. The CDR3 nucleotides are TGTGCCAGCAGACCGGGACTAGCGGGCGATGAGCAGTTCTTC. It is translated as CASRPGLAGDEQFF.

This clonotype was found many times. The V and J genes are TRBV7-2 and TRBJ1-3; D is uncertain. The CDR3 is 14 amino acids. Trimming left V 5 bases short and J 4 bases short, with 12 bases between. CDR1 SGHTA and CDR2 FQGNSA come from the germline V gene. The CDR3 is CASSLPGSGNTIYF. DNA for the CDR3: TGTGCCAGCAGCCTCCCGGGGAGCGGAAACACCATATATTTT.

This clonotype was seen repeatedly, ten times or more. The chain has TRBV12-3 or TRBV12-4 and TRBJ2-3; D remains unclear. This CDR3 has 13 residues. V was shortened by 7 bases and J by 3 bases, with 11 bases between the two germline ends. This chain's CDR3 is CASTPGSTDTQYF. In DNA form, the CDR3 reads TGTGCCAGCACCCCGGGTTCGACAGATACGCAGTATTTT.

This clonotype was recorded many times. The rearrangement joins TRBV7-2 to TRBJ1-6; no clear D gene. Germline CDR1 and CDR2: SGHTA and FQGNSA. V shed 4 bases and J shed 14 bases, with 15 bases lying between them. The CDR3 contains 13 residues. Here the CDR3 reads CASSSPQITALHF. CDR3 sequence (DNA): TGTGCCAGCAGCTCACCCCAGATTACGGCCCTCCACTTT.

This rearrangement joins TRBV12-3 or TRBV12-4 to TRBJ2-7, with D perhaps matching TRBD2 (5 bases). The V gene lost 3 bases and the J gene lost 7 bases, with 7 bases spanning the gap. The CDR3 sequence is 11 residues long. As DNA, the CDR3 is TGTGCCAGCAGTTTTAGGGAGGAGCAGTACTTC. This encodes CASSFREEQYF.

The V and J genes are TRBV5-5 and TRBJ2-7; no reliable D call. The germline V and J ends were trimmed by 5 bases and 0 bases, with 15 bases remaining between them. CDR3 length equals 15 residues. The germline V gene encodes CDR1 SGHKS and CDR2 YYEKEE (reference sequence). CDR3: CASRDTEGYSYEQYF. The CDR3 DNA follows: TGTGCCAGCAGGGATACGGAAGGTTACTCCTACGAGCAGTACTTC.

The V call is TRBV2, the J call TRBJ2-3; 11 positions match TRBD2. V shed 5 bases, J shed 3 bases, and the junction held 7 bases outside the gene matches. The CDR3 has 16 amino acids. The germline CDR1 and CDR2 sequences are SNHLY and FYNNEI. The CDR3 here is CASSSTSGIGTDTQYF. CDR3 sequence (DNA): TGTGCCAGCAGTTCGACTAGCGGGATAGGGACAGATACGCAGTATTTT.